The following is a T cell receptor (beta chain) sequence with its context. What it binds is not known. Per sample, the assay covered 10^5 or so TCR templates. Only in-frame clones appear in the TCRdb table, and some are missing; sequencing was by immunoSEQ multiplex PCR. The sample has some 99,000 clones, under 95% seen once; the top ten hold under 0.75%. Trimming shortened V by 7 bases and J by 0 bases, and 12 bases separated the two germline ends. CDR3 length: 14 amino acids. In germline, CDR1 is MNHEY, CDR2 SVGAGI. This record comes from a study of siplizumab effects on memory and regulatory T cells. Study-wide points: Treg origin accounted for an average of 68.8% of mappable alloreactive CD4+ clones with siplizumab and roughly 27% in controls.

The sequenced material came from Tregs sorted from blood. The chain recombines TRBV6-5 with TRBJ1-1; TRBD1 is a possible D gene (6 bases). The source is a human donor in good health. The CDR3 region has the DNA TGTGCCAGCATGGGACAACCATTGAACACTGAAGCTTTCTTT. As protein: CASMGQPLNTEAFF.